Only one count was recorded for the clone carrying this T cell receptor beta chain. The sample comes from a study of blood T cell repertoires in COVID-19. About the study: Samples taken during acute and convalescent COVID-19 were collected in the United States, Italy and Spain. Sample material is recorded as cDNA or gDNA derived from T cells, B-cell-depleted T cells, or PBMCs.

V gave up 0 bases and J gave up 6 bases; unmatched junction bases: 8. The CDR3 has 16 residues. Germline V lookup: CDR1 SGDLS, CDR2 YYNGEE. Seattle-derived patients entered the study during active infection and were followed longitudinally. In the source study's methods: From reference gene primer amplification, estimates of nucleated cell counts were derived. The assay was immunoSEQ multiplex PCR, and TCRdb's table has in-frame clones only and misses some. V and J calls and clone size follow that table, whereas D and trimming were derived from the DNA. The top ten clones hold 10% to 15% of a sample with about 480,000 clones, approximately 88% of them seen once.

This TCR was recovered from a woman in her 50s with COVID-19, enrolled during active disease. Sequenced: peripheral blood. J is TRBJ2-3 and V is TRBV9, with TRBD1 identical over 9 bases. The CDR3 spells CASSVGGTGLADTQYF. Written as DNA, the CDR3 is TGTGCCAGCAGCGTAGGAGGGACAGGGCTTGCTGATACGCAGTATTTT.